Listed below are T cell receptor beta chains from one sample, sequenced in a study of regulatory T cells in long-lasting Graves disease. MiXCR was run by TCRdb on the multiplex PCR reads, yielding one entry per CDR3 protein. The top ten clones hold roughly 15% of a sample with 500,000 or so distinct CDR3 sequences, 12% to 15% of them seen once. These data were also reused for a study on T cells in Graves' hyperthyroidism and ophthalmopathy.

This specimen was peripheral blood mononuclear cells (PBMCs), taken at new diagnosis, from a patient treated with antithyroid drugs. Receptors were obtained from a woman aged 45-59 years with Graves disease. The CDR3 runs from the conserved cysteine through the conserved F or W. Each record gives: V gene, clone size, J gene, D gene, CDR3 protein, CDR3 DNA. The D gene is left open where the match is weak. Size values are once, few and many counts, or a class for expanded clones, and some rows have none.

>TRBV5-5|few|TRBJ2-2|TRBD2
CASSRSLAEANTGELFF
TGTGCCAGCAGCCGCTCACTAGCGGAGGCGAACACCGGGGAGCTGTTTTTT
>TRBV28|many|TRBJ2-7|TRBD2
CASRPSGRPLLEQYF
TGTGCCAGCAGACCAAGCGGGAGGCCCCTCCTCGAGCAGTACTTC
>TRBV2|many|TRBJ2-3|-
CASRNSRPTDTQYF
TGTGCCAGCAGGAACAGTAGGCCCACAGATACGCAGTATTTT
>TRBV10-3|few|TRBJ1-2|-
CAISESSGGHYGYTF
TGTGCCATCAGTGAGTCGTCGGGAGGCCACTATGGCTACACCTTC
>TRBV5-4|-|TRBJ2-7|-
CASKWGEGTYNEQYF
TGTGCCAGCAAGTGGGGAGAAGGGACCTACAATGAGCAGTACTTC
>TRBV6-4|few|TRBJ2-7|-
CASSEVEGSEQYF
TGTGCCAGCAGTGAGGTTGAGGGCTCCGAGCAGTACTTC
>TRBV6-1|few|TRBJ2-2|-
CATQRQQFTTGELFF
TGTGCCACCCAACGACAGCAATTCACCACCGGGGAGCTGTTTTTT
>TRBV6-1|-|TRBJ2-3|-
CASMRLEFDTQYF
TGTGCCAGCATGAGGTTGGAGTTCGATACGCAGTATTTT
>TRBV27|many|TRBJ1-4|TRBD1
CASSSTGGASGTLFF
TGTGCCAGCAGTTCCACAGGGGGCGCATCCGGAACACTGTTTTTT
>TRBV30|many|TRBJ2-2|-
CALTGLNTGELFF
TGTGCCTTAACAGGGCTGAACACCGGGGAGCTGTTTTTT
>TRBV30|many|TRBJ1-2|-
CAWRRAQWYDYGYTF
TGTGCCTGGAGGCGGGCACAGTGGTACGACTATGGCTACACCTTC
>TRBV9|-|TRBJ2-2|-
CASSYAGRDTGELFF
TGTGCCAGCAGCTATGCGGGCAGGGACACCGGGGAGCTGTTTTTT
>TRBV2|-|TRBJ1-5|TRBD1
CASSPQGANQPQHF
TGTGCCAGCAGTCCACAGGGGGCCAACCAGCCCCAGCATTTT
>TRBV10-3|many|TRBJ1-2|TRBD1
CAISESQGHGYTF
TGTGCCATCAGTGAGTCACAGGGGCATGGCTACACCTTC
>TRBV24-1|many|TRBJ2-3|-
CATSDLGDPRSTDTQYF
TGTGCCACCAGTGATTTGGGGGACCCTAGAAGCACAGATACGCAGTATTTT
>TRBV2|many|TRBJ2-7|TRBD1
CANQDRAEFYEQYF
TGTGCCAACCAAGACAGGGCCGAGTTCTACGAGCAGTACTTC
>TRBV20-1|few|TRBJ2-7|TRBD2
CSATRDYLYEQYF
TGCAGTGCTACCCGGGACTACCTCTACGAGCAGTACTTC
>TRBV11-2|few|TRBJ2-7|-
CASSSSPQRLESYEQYF
TGTGCCAGCAGCTCATCACCACAAAGACTAGAATCCTACGAGCAGTACTTC
>TRBV4-2|-|TRBJ2-2|-
CASSMEQTNTGELFF
TGTGCCAGCAGCATGGAACAGACGAACACCGGGGAGCTGTTTTTT
>TRBV2|-|TRBJ2-7|TRBD1
CATGGTGGYEQYF
TGTGCCACCGGTGGTACAGGGGGCTACGAGCAGTACTTC
>TRBV7-6|few|TRBJ2-5|-
CASSSLPDSQETQYF
TGTGCCAGCAGCTCCTTACCGGACAGCCAAGAGACCCAGTACTTC
>TRBV5-5|few|TRBJ1-1|-
CASSLGHSQMNTEAFF
TGTGCCAGCAGCTTGGGCCATAGCCAGATGAACACTGAAGCTTTCTTT
>TRBV11-2|many|TRBJ2-5|-
CASSPQRQETQYF
TGTGCCAGCAGCCCGCAGCGTCAAGAGACCCAGTACTTC
>TRBV18|-|TRBJ1-3|-
CASSPYGTSGNTIYF
TGTGCCAGCTCACCATACGGAACTTCTGGAAACACCATATATTTT
>TRBV6-2/TRBV6-3|few|TRBJ2-1|TRBD2
CASAYYLAGPYNEQFF
TGTGCCAGCGCTTATTATCTAGCGGGACCCTACAATGAGCAGTTCTTC
>TRBV12-3/TRBV12-4|many|TRBJ1-1|-
CASSLQGTTEAFF
TGTGCCAGCAGTTTACAGGGTACCACTGAAGCTTTCTTT
>TRBV2|many|TRBJ2-5|TRBD1
CASSAGQGANQETQYF
TGTGCCAGCAGTGCGGGACAGGGGGCAAATCAAGAGACCCAGTACTTC
>TRBV13|few|TRBJ2-5|TRBD1
CASSQPHRGEETQYF
TGTGCCAGCAGCCAACCTCACAGGGGCGAAGAGACCCAGTACTTC
>TRBV29-1|-|TRBJ2-1|-
CSALGGGFYNEQFF
TGCAGCGCCCTAGGAGGGGGCTTCTACAATGAGCAGTTCTTC